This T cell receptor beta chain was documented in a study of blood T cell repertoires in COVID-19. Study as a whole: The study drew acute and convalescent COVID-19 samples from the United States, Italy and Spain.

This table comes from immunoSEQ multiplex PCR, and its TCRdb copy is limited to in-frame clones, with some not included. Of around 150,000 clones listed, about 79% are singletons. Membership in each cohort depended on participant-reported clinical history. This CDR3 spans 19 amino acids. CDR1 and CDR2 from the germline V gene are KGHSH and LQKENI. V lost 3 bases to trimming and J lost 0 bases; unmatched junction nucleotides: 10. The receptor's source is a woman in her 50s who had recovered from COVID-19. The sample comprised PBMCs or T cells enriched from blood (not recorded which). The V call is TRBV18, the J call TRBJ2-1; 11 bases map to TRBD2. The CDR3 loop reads CASSPGLAAGLGSYNEQFF. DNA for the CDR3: TGTGCCAGCTCACCGGGACTAGCGGCCGGCCTAGGCTCCTACAATGAGCAGTTCTTC.